Given below is one TCR beta chain in context. These data are taken from a study of CD8 T cells in Susac syndrome. This CDR3 contains 11 residues. V was shortened by 6 bases and J by 8 bases, with 10 bases between the two germline ends. With random hexamers, reverse transcription was performed on about 0.5 to 1 ug of RNA. The amplification used immunoSEQ multiplex PCR on TCR beta CDR3; it spanned 54 Vbeta and 13 Jbeta. From the immunoSEQ multiplex PCR reads, TCRdb called clonotypes with MiXCR, one entry per CDR3 protein. The sample consists of about 69,000 distinct CDR3 sequences, 91% of them appearing once. The study sequenced TCR beta in blood CD8+ and CD4+ T cells. The multiple sclerosis control group consisted of treatment-naive patients whose relapsing-remitting disease, which was either stable or active, fulfilled revised McDonald criteria. In contrast to the negatively isolated CD8+ and CD4+ T cells, TEMRA cells were FACS-enriched.

The rearrangement links TRBV23-1 to TRBJ1-2; D gene unclear. TRBV23-1 is identified as an open reading frame with a role that is uncertain. The sequenced sample consisted of CD8+ T cells from PBMCs. This sequence originates from a human donor with multiple sclerosis. The chain's CDR3 is CASRYDQGYTF. The CDR3 bases are TGCGCCAGCAGGTACGACCAGGGCTACACCTTC.